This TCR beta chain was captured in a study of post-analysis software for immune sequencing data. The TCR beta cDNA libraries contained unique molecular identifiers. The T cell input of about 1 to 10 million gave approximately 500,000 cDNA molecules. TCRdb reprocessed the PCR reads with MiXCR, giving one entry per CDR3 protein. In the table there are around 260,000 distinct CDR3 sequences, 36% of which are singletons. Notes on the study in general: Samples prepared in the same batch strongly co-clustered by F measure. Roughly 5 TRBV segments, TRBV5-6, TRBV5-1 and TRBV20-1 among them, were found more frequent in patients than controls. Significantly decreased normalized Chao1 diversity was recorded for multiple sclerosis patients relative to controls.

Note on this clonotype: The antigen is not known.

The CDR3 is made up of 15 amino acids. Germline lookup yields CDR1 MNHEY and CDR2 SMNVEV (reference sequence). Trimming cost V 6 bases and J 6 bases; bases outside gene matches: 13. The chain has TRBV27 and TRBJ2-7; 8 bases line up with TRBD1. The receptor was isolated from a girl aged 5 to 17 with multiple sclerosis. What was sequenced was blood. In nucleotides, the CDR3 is TGTGCCAGCAGCCAGAATACAGGGGGAACAGGCGAGCAGTACTTC. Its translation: CASSQNTGGTGEQYF.